A single sample gave rise to the 14 T cell receptor beta chains below, sequenced in a study of PD-L1 blockade in urothelial cancer. Sequencing was performed with immunoSEQ multiplex PCR; in TCRdb, only in-frame clones are kept and a portion is missing. This sample has some 48,000 clones, with 65% to 85% found just once. Described time point: peripheral blood 6 weeks after treatment start. Material: PBMCs, obtained around atezolizumab (anti-PD-L1) treatment. These receptors originate from a man aged 65-85 years with urothelial cancer.

This chain uses TRBV7-2 with TRBJ2-3; no clear D. V gave up 1 base and J gave up 1 base, with 9 bases separating them. The germline gives CDR1 SGHTA, CDR2 FQGNSA. The CDR3 has 15 amino acids. Here the CDR3 reads CASSLGQARTDTQYF. The CDR3 nucleotides read TGTGCCAGCAGCTTAGGGCAGGCGCGCACAGATACGCAGTATTTT.

This clone was found once. The rearrangement uses TRBV5-4 and TRBJ1-3, with 8 bases matching TRBD1. The CDR3 is 15 residues long. The trim removed 5 bases at V and 0 bases at J, leaving 4 bases unmatched. Germline CDR1 reads SGHNT; CDR2 reads YYREEE (reference sequence). Here the CDR3 DNA reads TGTGCCAGCAGTCCCACAGGGGGCTCTGGAAACACCATATATTTT. This sequence encodes CASSPTGGSGNTIYF.

The chain employs TRBV29-1 and TRBJ1-1; D is undetermined. Per germline, CDR1 SQVTM and CDR2 ANQGSEA. The CDR3 is 18 residues long. V lost 0 bases, J lost 1 base, and 21 bases lay in between. The CDR3 loop is CSVEDRGQQNLENTEAFF. The CDR3 region has the DNA TGCAGCGTTGAAGATCGCGGGCAGCAGAACTTGGAGAACACTGAAGCTTTCTTT.

The V call is TRBV28, the J call TRBJ1-1, with D perhaps matching TRBD1 (6 bases). The V end was cut by 3 bases, the J end by 7 bases, with 12 bases between. The germline V gene encodes CDR1 MDHEN and CDR2 SYDVKM. There are 13 residues in the CDR3. The DNA of the CDR3 is TGTGCCAGCAGTTTGGACAGACTGGATGAAGCTTTCTTT. Protein: CASSLDRLDEAFF.

The chain is built from TRBV14 and TRBJ2-2; the match to TRBD1 covers 9 bases. The V gene end was trimmed by 2 bases and the J gene end by 7 bases; junction bases not matched to a gene: 5. The CDR3 spans 15 residues. The V gene's germline CDR1 is SGHDN and CDR2 FVKESK. For the CDR3, the DNA is TGTGCCAGCAGCCAACAAACAGGGGGCGGCGGGGAGCTGTTTTTT. This encodes CASSQQTGGGGELFF. The whole variable domain, filled in from reference TRBV14 and TRBJ2-2, reads EAGVTQFPSHSVIEKGQTVTLRCDPISGHDNLYWYRRVMGKEIKFLLHFVKESKQDESGMPNNRFLAERTGGTYSTLKVQPAELEDSGVYFCASSQQTGGGGELFFGEGSRLTVL.

The V gene is TRBV2, the J gene TRBJ2-1; 9 positions agree with TRBD2. The CDR3 spans 15 residues. From germline, CDR1 is SNHLY and CDR2 FYNNEI. The V and J ends lost 3 bases and 1 base, in that order; junction bases with no gene match: 1. DNA of the CDR3: TGTGCCAGCAGTGAGAGCGGGGGGTCCTACAATGAGCAGTTCTTC. Translated: CASSESGGSYNEQFF.

The chain uses TRBV7-2 and TRBJ1-2; tentatively, D is TRBD1 (6 bases). The V gene's germline CDR1 is SGHTA and CDR2 FQGNSA. The CDR3 has 15 amino acids. The ends were cut back, 1 base at V and 7 bases at J, with 16 bases in the middle. In DNA, the CDR3 is TGTGCCAGCAGCTTAGTGTCCTGGGGGGGGGCTGGCTACACCTTC. Amino acids: CASSLVSWGGAGYTF. Based on the CDR3 plus reference TRBV7-2 and TRBJ1-2, the full variable domain is GAGVSQSPSNKVTEKGKDVELRCDPISGHTALYWYRQSLGQGLEFLIYFQGNSAPDKSGLPSDRFSAERTGGSVSTLTIQRTQQEDSAVYLCASSLVSWGGAGYTFGSGTRLTVV.

This clone was observed a single time. The rearrangement uses TRBV19 and TRBJ1-1; D might be TRBD1 (6 bases). CDR1 and CDR2 from the germline V gene are LNHDA and SQIVND (reference sequence). The CDR3 is made up of 14 amino acids. Trimming shortened V by 6 bases and J by 1 base, and 12 bases separated the two germline ends. The CDR3 spells CASRVRGANTEAFF. Written as DNA, the CDR3 is TGTGCCAGTAGGGTTCGGGGGGCGAACACTGAAGCTTTCTTT.

This chain uses TRBV9 with TRBJ2-7; the D is unclear. With 4 bases removed from V and 0 bases from J, the gap between germline ends came to 11 bases. Germline loops: CDR1 SGDLS, CDR2 YYNGEE. There are 14 residues in the CDR3. CDR3 protein: CASSSGAISYEQYF. Here the CDR3 DNA reads TGTGCCAGCAGCTCAGGCGCGATCTCCTACGAGCAGTACTTC.

This rearrangement joins TRBV5-6 to TRBJ1-3; 12 bases are a match to TRBD1. The germline CDR1 and CDR2 sequences are SGHDT and YYEEEE. V lost 4 bases to trimming and J lost 4 bases; unmatched junction nucleotides: 6. The CDR3 sequence is 16 residues long. CDR3 protein: CASSPGTGGAGNTIYF. CDR3 nucleotide sequence: TGTGCCAGCAGCCCCGGGACAGGGGGCGCCGGAAACACCATATATTTT.

V usage is TRBV21-1 and J usage is TRBJ1-3; TRBD1 reflects the table's D call only, with no check against the DNA. TRBV21-1 is a recognized pseudogene. The CDR3 consists of 17 residues. The CDR3: CASSRDRSMSSGNTIYF. The CDR3 DNA reads TGTGCCAGCAGCAGGGACAGGTCTATGAGCTCTGGAAACACCATATATTTT.

V and J are TRBV7-9 and TRBJ1-3, with D tentatively TRBD1 (6 bases). CDR3 size: 16 residues. Germline loops: CDR1 SEHNR, CDR2 FQNEAQ (reference sequence). V was shortened by 2 bases and J by 4 bases, with 15 bases between the two germline ends. The CDR3 loop is CASSLTGGAGGNTIYF. The CDR3, as DNA: TGTGCCAGCAGCTTAACGGGGGGCGCGGGAGGAAACACCATATATTTT.

The genes are TRBV7-3 and TRBJ2-3; the D is unclear. This CDR3 is 13 amino acids long. Per germline, CDR1 SGHTA and CDR2 FQGTGA. Trimming stripped 2 bases from V and 6 bases from J, with 9 bases between. CDR3 residues: CASSLGLEDTQYF. CDR3 in DNA: TGTGCCAGCAGCTTAGGGTTGGAGGATACGCAGTATTTT. Full variable domain (remainder filled in from reference TRBV7-3 and TRBJ2-3): GAGVSQTPSNKVTEKGKYVELRCDPISGHTALYWYRQSLGQGPEFLIYFQGTGAADDSGLPNDRFFAVRPEGSVSTLKIQRTERGDSAVYLCASSLGLEDTQYFGPGTRLTVL.

The chain couples TRBV19 to TRBJ2-7; D might be TRBD1 (5 bases). The CDR3 is made up of 12 amino acids. Germline V gene data show CDR1 as LNHDA and CDR2 as SQIVND (reference sequence). Trimming pared 3 bases from V and 5 bases from J, leaving 8 bases between. The DNA of the CDR3 is TGTGCCAGTAGTATCTCAGGGAACGAGCAGTACTTC. Translating it yields CASSISGNEQYF.